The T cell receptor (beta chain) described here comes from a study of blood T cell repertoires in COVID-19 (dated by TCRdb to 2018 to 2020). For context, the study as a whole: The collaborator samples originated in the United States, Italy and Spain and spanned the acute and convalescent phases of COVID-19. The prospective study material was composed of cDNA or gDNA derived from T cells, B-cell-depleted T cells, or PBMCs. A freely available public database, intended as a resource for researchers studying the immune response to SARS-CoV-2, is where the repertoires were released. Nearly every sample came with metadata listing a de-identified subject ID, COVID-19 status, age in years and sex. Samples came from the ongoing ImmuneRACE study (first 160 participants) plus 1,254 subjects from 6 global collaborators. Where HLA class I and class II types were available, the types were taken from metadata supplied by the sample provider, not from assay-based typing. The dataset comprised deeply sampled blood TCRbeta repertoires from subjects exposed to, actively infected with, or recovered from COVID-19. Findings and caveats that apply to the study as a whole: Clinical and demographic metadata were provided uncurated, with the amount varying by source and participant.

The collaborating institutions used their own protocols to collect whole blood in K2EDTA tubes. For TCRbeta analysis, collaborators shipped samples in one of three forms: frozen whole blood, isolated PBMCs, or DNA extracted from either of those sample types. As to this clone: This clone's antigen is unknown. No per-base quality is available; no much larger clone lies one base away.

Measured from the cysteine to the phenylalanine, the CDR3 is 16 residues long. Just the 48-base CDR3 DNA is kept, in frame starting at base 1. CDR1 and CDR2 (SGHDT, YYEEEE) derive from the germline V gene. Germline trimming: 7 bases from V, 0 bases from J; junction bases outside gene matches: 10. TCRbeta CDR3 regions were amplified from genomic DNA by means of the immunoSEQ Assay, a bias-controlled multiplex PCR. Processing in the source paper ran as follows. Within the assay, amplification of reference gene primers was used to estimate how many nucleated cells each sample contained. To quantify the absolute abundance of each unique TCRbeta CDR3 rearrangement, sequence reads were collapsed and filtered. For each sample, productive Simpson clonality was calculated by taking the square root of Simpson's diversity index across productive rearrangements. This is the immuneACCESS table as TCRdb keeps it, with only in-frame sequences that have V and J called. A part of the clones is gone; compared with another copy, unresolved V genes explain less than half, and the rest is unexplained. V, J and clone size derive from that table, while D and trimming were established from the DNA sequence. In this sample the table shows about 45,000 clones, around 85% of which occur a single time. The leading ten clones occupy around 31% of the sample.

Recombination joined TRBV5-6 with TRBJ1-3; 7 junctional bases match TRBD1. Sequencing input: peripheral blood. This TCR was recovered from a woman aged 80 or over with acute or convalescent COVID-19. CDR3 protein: CASYNRGRGSGNTIYF. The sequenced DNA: TGTGCCAGCTACAACAGGGGCAGAGGCTCTGGAAACACCATATATTTT. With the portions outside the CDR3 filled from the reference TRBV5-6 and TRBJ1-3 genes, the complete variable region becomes DAGVTQSPTHLIKTRGQQVTLRCSPKSGHDTVSWYQQALGQGPQFIFQYYEEEERQRGNFPDRFSGHQFPNYSSELNVNALLLGDSALYLCASYNRGRGSGNTIYFGEGSWLTVV.